These 15 T cell receptor delta chains were all obtained from the same sample, sequenced in a study of Vδ1+ human thymocytes. These receptors' antigens are unknown. General study findings and limits: Thymic TRG and TRD repertoires appeared highly polyclonal.

RNA was extracted from the cells and then reverse transcribed. CDR3 amplicons came from multiplex PCR with pooled V-gene forward and constant-region reverse primers. TCRdb made new clone calls on the multiplex PCR reads using CATT. The data show 80,000 or so delta-chain clones, about 35% seen once. What was sequenced was Vdelta1+ gamma-delta thymocytes from the thymus. Subset specified: FACS-sorted CD3+ TCRalphabeta- TCRVdelta1+ TCRVdelta2- thymocytes. All receptors derive from a boy in the first two years of life who had congenital heart surgery.

This clone has a handful of counts. The chain employs TRDV1 and TRDJ1, with 12 bases that match TRDD3. Germline trimming cut 0 bases from V and 2 bases from J; bases unmatched to any gene: 16. Germline-derived CDR1 and CDR2 are TSWWSYY and QGS. This CDR3 region has 21 residues. The chain's CDR3 is CALGELYPLLPWGIRTDKLIF. CDR3 nucleotides: TGTGCTCTTGGGGAACTGTATCCCCTCCTTCCCTGGGGGATACGAACCGATAAACTCATCTTT.

This clone occurred a few times. V gene TRDV1 combines with J gene TRDJ1; no firm D call. Germline CDR1 TSWWSYY, CDR2 QGS. CDR3 length equals 17 residues. Trimming shortened V by 1 base and J by 1 base, and 16 bases separated the two germline ends. CDR3 sequence: CALGEQAPVCPTDKLIF. As DNA, the CDR3 is TGTGCTCTTGGGGAACAGGCTCCTGTCTGCCCCACCGATAAACTCATCTTT.

J is TRDJ1 and V is TRDV1; possibly TRDD2 for D (5 bases). Trimming took off 0 bases at V and 7 bases at J, with 27 bases between the two ends. Germline CDR1 is TSWWSYY and CDR2 is QGS. The CDR3 runs to 19 residues. CDR3 residues: CALGELMIPYTTGLLKLIF. Written as DNA, the CDR3 is TGTGCTCTTGGGGAACTCATGATCCCCTACACCACCGGTCTTCTTAAACTCATCTTT.

This clone was observed a handful of times. V is TRDV1 and J is TRDJ1, with 9 bases identical to TRDD3. CDR1 is TSWWSYY, CDR2 QGS, per germline. The CDR3 totals 15 residues. The V segment lost 2 bases and the J segment 3 bases; nucleotides outside the gene matches: 4. The CDR3 is CALGERGGYPDKLIF. CDR3 nucleotide sequence: TGTGCTCTTGGGGAAAGGGGGGGATACCCCGATAAACTCATCTTT.

This clone has just a few counts. V usage is TRDV1 and J usage is TRDJ1, with 13 positions matching TRDD3. CDR1 TSWWSYY and CDR2 QGS come from the germline V gene. The CDR3 length is 22 residues. With 2 bases clipped from V and 7 bases from J, the junction kept 25 bases outside the gene matches. The CDR3 loop is CALGEYRPEVRYWGIRVGKLIF. Written as DNA, the CDR3 is TGTGCTCTTGGGGAATATCGTCCCGAGGTCCGTTACTGGGGGATACGCGTTGGTAAACTCATCTTT.

On this clone: The same CDR3 also results from other DNA sequences found in this sample. The chain combines TRDV1 with TRDJ1, with TRDD3 matching 10 bases. This CDR3 is built from 19 residues. Germline CDR1 and CDR2: TSWWSYY and QGS. V shed 0 bases and J 4 bases; nucleotides not matched to a gene: 14. Written as DNA, the CDR3 is TGTGCTCTTGGGGAACTCGTGCTACCGCAGTACTGGGGGATCGATAAACTCATCTTT. Its translation is CALGELVLPQYWGIDKLIF.

This chain links TRDV1 with TRDJ1; 8 bases agree with TRDD3. Germline V gene sequence: CDR1 TSWWSYY, CDR2 QGS. The CDR3 extends over 18 amino acids. With 2 bases clipped from V and 0 bases from J, the junction kept 11 bases outside the gene matches. The CDR3 region is CALGELALGDLYTDKLIF. The CDR3, as DNA: TGTGCTCTTGGGGAATTGGCGCTGGGGGACCTGTACACCGATAAACTCATCTTT.

The rearrangement links TRDV1 to TRDJ1; 8 nucleotides line up with TRDD3. The CDR3 length is 26 residues. With V trimmed by 2 bases and J by 0 bases, 35 bases remained unmatched. Per the germline V gene, CDR1 is TSWWSYY and CDR2 is QGS. The DNA of the CDR3 is TGTGCTCTTGGGGAAAGGCCCTTCCGGACAAGCTGGGGGACATCTTCCGAGTGGGGATACACCGATAAACTCATCTTT. Translated, it gives CALGERPFRTSWGTSSEWGYTDKLIF.

The rearrangement uses TRDV1 and TRDJ1, with 7 bases that match TRDD3. In germline, CDR1 is TSWWSYY, CDR2 QGS. This CDR3 has 16 amino acids. V trimming: 2 bases; J trimming: 0 bases; junction bases outside the gene matches: 6. CDR3 coding DNA: TGTGCTCTTGGGGAATGGAGGGGGATGTACACCGATAAACTCATCTTT. Protein sequence: CALGEWRGMYTDKLIF.

The V call is TRDV1, the J call TRDJ1; D is possibly TRDD2 (5 bases). The V end was cut by 5 bases, the J end by 0 bases, with 22 bases between. Germline V gene sequence: CDR1 TSWWSYY, CDR2 QGS. This CDR3 has 18 amino acids. CDR3 DNA sequence: TGTGCTCTTGGGCGGGGTAACCAACCCTACTACGACACCGATAAACTCATCTTT. Its translation: CALGRGNQPYYDTDKLIF.

This chain links TRDV1 with TRDJ1; 10 positions agree with TRDD3. V lost 3 bases to trimming and J lost 2 bases; unmatched junction nucleotides: 18. Per the germline V gene, CDR1 is TSWWSYY and CDR2 is QGS. This CDR3 has 20 amino acids. Here the CDR3 DNA reads TGTGCTCTTGGGGAGATCCCCTTCACTGGGGGATTAGCGGGGACCGATAAACTCATCTTT. Its translation: CALGEIPFTGGLAGTDKLIF.

This clone has more than one count but fewer than ten. The chain has TRDV1 and TRDJ1; 9 nucleotides match TRDD3. The trim removed 2 bases at V and 0 bases at J, leaving 19 bases unmatched. Germline CDR1 is TSWWSYY and CDR2 is QGS. The CDR3 consists of 21 residues. CDR3 bases: TGTGCTCTTGGGGAAGTCCATCTATACGTACTGGGGGACCCGTACACCGATAAACTCATCTTT. Translating gives CALGEVHLYVLGDPYTDKLIF.

The J gene is TRDJ1, the V gene TRDV1; 7 bases match TRDD2. The CDR3 spans 19 residues. V was clipped by 5 bases and J by 0 bases; unmatched bases: 18. Looked up from germline, CDR1 is TSWWSYY and CDR2 is QGS. The CDR3, as DNA: TGTGCTCTTGGGAAGGACTTTTCCTACTCCTACCGTGACACCGATAAACTCATCTTT. This translates into CALGKDFSYSYRDTDKLIF.

This clone was seen only a few times. The chain joins TRDV1 to TRDJ1, with D uncertain. The CDR3 runs 17 residues. Germline lookup yields CDR1 TSWWSYY and CDR2 QGS. With 3 bases removed from V and 8 bases from J, the gap between germline ends came to 25 bases. The CDR3 sequence is CALGDAKLRLRSIKLIF. Here the CDR3 DNA reads TGTGCTCTTGGGGACGCCAAACTCCGACTGAGGAGCATCAAACTCATCTTT.

In its sample, this clone is medium-sized (0.01 to 0.1%). The chain uses TRDV2 and TRDJ1, with D possibly TRDD3 on 6 matching bases. Trimming removed 6 bases at V and 0 bases at J, with 13 bases between. Per the germline V gene, CDR1 is GEAIGNYY and CDR2 is EKD. CDR3 size: 14 residues. The CDR3 DNA reads as TGTGCCTGTCGTCTGGGGCCGTACACCGATAAACTCATCTTT. Its translation: CACRLGPYTDKLIF.